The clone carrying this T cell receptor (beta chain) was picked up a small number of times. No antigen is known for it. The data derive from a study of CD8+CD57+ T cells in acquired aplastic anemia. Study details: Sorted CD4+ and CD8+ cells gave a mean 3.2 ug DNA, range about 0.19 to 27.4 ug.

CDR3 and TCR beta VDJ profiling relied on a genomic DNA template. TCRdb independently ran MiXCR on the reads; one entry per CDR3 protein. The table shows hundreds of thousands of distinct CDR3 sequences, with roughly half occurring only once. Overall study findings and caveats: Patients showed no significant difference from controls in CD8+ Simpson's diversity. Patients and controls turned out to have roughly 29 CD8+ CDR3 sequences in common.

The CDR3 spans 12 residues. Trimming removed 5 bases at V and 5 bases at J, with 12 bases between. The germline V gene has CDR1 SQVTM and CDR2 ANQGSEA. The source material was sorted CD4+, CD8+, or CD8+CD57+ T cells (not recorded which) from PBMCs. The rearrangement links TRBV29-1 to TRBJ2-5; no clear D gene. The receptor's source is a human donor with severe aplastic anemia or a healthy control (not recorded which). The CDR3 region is CSVSEFQETQYF. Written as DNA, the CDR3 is TGCAGCGTTTCGGAGTTCCAGGAGACCCAGTACTTC.